This T cell receptor beta chain was identified in a study of blood T cells in healthy people across ages. Whole-study results and caveats: Roughly linearly, TCR beta diversity per million T cells fell as age increased. Donors of long life had a larger count of naive CD4+ cells and greater diversity than aged donors. Higher naive T cell percentage went strongly together with higher TCR beta diversity.

A second roughly 7 to 11 cycle PCR used barcoded and J-beta primers. Per-sample output comprised a minimum of 2.5 million paired-end reads containing CDR3. TCRdb re-analysed the 5' RACE reads in MiXCR, keeping a single row per CDR3 protein. Here the sample spans 1.5 million to 2 million distinct CDR3 sequences, about two fifths being singletons. The germline V gene has CDR1 SGHTA and CDR2 FQGNSA. The CDR3 length is 14 residues. The germline V and J ends were trimmed by 0 bases and 4 bases, with 9 bases remaining between them. This clonotype was observed a few times. Its matching antigen is unknown. Material for sequencing was blood. The source of this sequence is a human donor in good health. The chain carries TRBV7-2 and TRBJ1-2; D is possibly TRBD1 (5 bases). CDR3 nucleotides: TGTGCCAGCAGCTTAGCGACAGCTAGCTATGGCTACACCTTC. It yields the protein CASSLATASYGYTF.